This TCR beta chain is from a study of blood T cell repertoires in COVID-19. Study-wide context: Acute and convalescent COVID-19 samples came from the United States, Italy and Spain. T cells, B-cell-depleted T cells, or PBMCs provided the cDNA or gDNA that served as material.

Produced via immunoSEQ multiplex PCR; TCRdb's table is partial and in-frame only. The repertoire includes 340,000 or so clones, 80% to 90% of them detected once, and around 4% sits in the top ten. Participant ages covered roughly 18 to 89 years across 20 to 30 US areas. Clinical histories supplied by participants themselves formed the basis of cohort assignment. The ends lost 8 bases at V and 3 bases at J; junction bases unmatched: 17. Looked up from germline, CDR1 is MNHEY and CDR2 is SMNVEV (reference sequence). The CDR3 contains 17 residues. J is TRBJ2-3 and V is TRBV27; 7 nucleotides agree with TRBD1. The sequence was collected from a woman aged 40-49 years with acute COVID-19. Sample: PBMCs or T cells enriched from blood (not recorded which). The DNA of the CDR3 is TGTGCCAGCGGTACGGGGCATACAGGGGTAGGGACAGATACGCAGTATTTT. Its protein product is CASGTGHTGVGTDTQYF.